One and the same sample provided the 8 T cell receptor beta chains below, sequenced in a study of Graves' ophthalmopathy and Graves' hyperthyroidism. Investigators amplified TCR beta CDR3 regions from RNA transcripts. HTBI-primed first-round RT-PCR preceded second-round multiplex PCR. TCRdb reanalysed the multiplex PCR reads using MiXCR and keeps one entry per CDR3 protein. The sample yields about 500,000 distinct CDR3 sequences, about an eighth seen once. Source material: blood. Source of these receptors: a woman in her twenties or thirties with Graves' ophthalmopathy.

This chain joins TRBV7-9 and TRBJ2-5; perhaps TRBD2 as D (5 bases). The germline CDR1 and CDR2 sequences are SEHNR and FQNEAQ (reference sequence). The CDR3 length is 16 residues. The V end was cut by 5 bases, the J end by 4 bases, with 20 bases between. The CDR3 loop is CASSPGERFLGETQYF. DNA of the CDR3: TGTGCCAGCAGCCCCGGTGAGCGGTTCCTCGGAGAGACCCAGTACTTC.

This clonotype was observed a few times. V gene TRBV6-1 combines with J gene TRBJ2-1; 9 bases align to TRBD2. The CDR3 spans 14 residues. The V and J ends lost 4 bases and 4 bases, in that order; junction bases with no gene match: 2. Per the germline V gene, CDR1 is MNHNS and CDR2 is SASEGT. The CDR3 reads CASSGLADYNEQFF. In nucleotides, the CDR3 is TGTGCCAGCAGTGGACTAGCGGATTACAATGAGCAGTTCTTC.

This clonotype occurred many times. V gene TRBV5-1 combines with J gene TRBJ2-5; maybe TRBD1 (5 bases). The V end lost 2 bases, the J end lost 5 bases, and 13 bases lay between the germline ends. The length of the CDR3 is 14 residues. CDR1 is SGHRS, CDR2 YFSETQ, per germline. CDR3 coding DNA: TGCGCCAGCAGCTTTACAGGAGACGGGGAGACCCAGTACTTC. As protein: CASSFTGDGETQYF.

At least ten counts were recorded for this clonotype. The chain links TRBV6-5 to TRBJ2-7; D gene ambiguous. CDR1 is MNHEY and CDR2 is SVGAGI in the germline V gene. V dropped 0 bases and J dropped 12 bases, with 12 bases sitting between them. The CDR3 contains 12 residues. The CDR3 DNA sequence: TGTGCCAGCAGTTACTCGGGGTCCCCCCTGTACTTC. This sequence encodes CASSYSGSPLYF.

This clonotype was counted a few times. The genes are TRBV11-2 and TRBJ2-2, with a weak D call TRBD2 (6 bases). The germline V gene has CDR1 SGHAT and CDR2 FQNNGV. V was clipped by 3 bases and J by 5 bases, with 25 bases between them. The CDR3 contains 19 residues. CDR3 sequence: CASSFSARDSLGATGELFF. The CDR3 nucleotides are TGTGCCAGCAGCTTTTCAGCCAGGGACTCCTTAGGGGCGACCGGGGAGCTGTTTTTT.

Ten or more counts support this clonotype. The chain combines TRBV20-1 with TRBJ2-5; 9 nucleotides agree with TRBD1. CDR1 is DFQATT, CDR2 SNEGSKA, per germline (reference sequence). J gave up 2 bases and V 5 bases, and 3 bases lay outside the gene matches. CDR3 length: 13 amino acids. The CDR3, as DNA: TGCAGTGCTGATGACAGGGGGCAAGAGACCCAGTACTTC. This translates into CSADDRGQETQYF.

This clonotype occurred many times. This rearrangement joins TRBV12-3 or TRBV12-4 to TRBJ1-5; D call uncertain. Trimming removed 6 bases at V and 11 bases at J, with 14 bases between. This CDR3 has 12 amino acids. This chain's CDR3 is CASSYGPRTQHF. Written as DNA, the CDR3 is TGTGCCAGCAGCTACGGACCGCGCACCCAGCATTTT.

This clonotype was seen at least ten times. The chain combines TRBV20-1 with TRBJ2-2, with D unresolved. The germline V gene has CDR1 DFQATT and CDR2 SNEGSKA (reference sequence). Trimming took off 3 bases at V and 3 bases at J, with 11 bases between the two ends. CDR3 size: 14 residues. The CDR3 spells CSASALPYTGELFF. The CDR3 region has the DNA TGCAGTGCTAGCGCGCTACCGTACACCGGGGAGCTGTTTTTT.